The clone carrying this T cell receptor (beta chain) was observed at least ten times. This specimen comes from a study of T cells in Graves' hyperthyroidism and ophthalmopathy. Study at large: Peripheral blood sampling occurred at initial diagnosis, before any treatment.

Amplification of TCR beta CDR3 regions used RNA as the template. First-round RT-PCR of the TCR CDR3 relied on the HTBI primer set. TCRdb analysed the multiplex PCR reads with MiXCR anew, one entry per CDR3 protein. The sample holds 550,000 to 650,000 distinct CDR3 sequences, about 14% seen once. The CDR3 contains 13 residues. Trimming removed 3 bases from V and 2 bases from J, with 6 bases in between. Germline CDR1 and CDR2: SGHTA and FQGNSA. Patients aged 18 to 65 with hyperthyroidism were newly diagnosed, with duration under 2 months. Patients with uncontrolled infections, other autoimmune diseases, pregnancy or lactation were excluded.

The rearrangement uses TRBV7-2 and TRBJ2-3; D uncertain. The sequenced material came from blood. This receptor was taken from a woman in her 40s with Graves' hyperthyroidism. The CDR3 sequence is CASSFTHTDTQYF. Here the CDR3 DNA reads TGTGCCAGCAGCTTTACTCACACAGATACGCAGTATTTT.